Following are 3 T cell receptor beta chains from one sample sequenced in a study of Ad26.COV2.S vaccination and SARS-CoV-2 variants. Treatment indicated: about 20 received Ad26.COV2.S at low or high dose, single or two shots; 5 received placebo; per-sample allocation not given. On day 63 after the first injection, vaccine and placebo recipients gave samples. Some clones are missing from TCRdb's copy, which holds only in-frame ones; the method was immunoSEQ multiplex PCR. The sample consists of roughly 320,000 clones, roughly 84% of them appearing once. The sample in question was peripheral blood, obtained in a trial of Ad26.COV2.S vaccine versus placebo. The origin of the receptors is a person between 18 and 59 years old who received the Ad26.COV2.S COVID-19 vaccine or a placebo.

The V call is TRBV19, the J call TRBJ1-5; D is possibly TRBD1 (5 bases). The CDR3 is 14 residues long. Germline-derived CDR1 and CDR2 are LNHDA and SQIVND (reference sequence). V was cut by 6 bases and J by 5 bases, with 14 bases left in between. This CDR3 is CASREQGTDQPQHF. CDR3 nucleotides: TGTGCCAGTAGAGAACAAGGGACGGATCAGCCCCAGCATTTT.

The V and J genes are TRBV3-1 (or the pseudogene TRBV3-2) and TRBJ1-5; possible D gene TRBD1, 5 bases. Trimming took 5 bases from V and 4 from J, leaving 12 bases between them. CDR3 length: 14 residues. The germline CDR1 and CDR2 sequences are LGHDT and YNNKEL (reference sequence). As DNA, the CDR3 is TGTGCCAGCAGCTATGGGACTGGGAATCAGCCCCAGCATTTT. The encoded protein is CASSYGTGNQPQHF.

The CDR3 sequence is CASSVGPSSGGADTQYF. The CDR3 DNA reads as TGTGCCAGCAGCGTAGGCCCCTCTAGCGGGGGGGCAGATACGCAGTATTTT. The chain carries TRBV9 and TRBJ2-3; 12 bases match TRBD2. The junction had 6 bases not matched to a gene; V was cut back by 0 bases and J by 4 bases. The germline gives CDR1 SGDLS, CDR2 YYNGEE. This CDR3 has 17 residues. Together with reference TRBV9 and TRBJ2-3, the CDR3 gives the full variable domain: DSGVTQTPKHLITATGQRVTLRCSPRSGDLSVYWYQQSLDQGLQFLIQYYNGEERAKGNILERFSAQQFPDLHSELNLSSLELGDSALYFCASSVGPSSGGADTQYFGPGTRLTVL.